This is a list of T cell receptor beta chains from one sample in a study of shared clonotypes between healthy human individuals. Sequenced by immunoSEQ multiplex PCR; TCRdb stores in-frame clones only, minus some. The table has roughly 700,000 clones, 74% seen once; the top ten hold less than 2%. Sequenced input: memory CD4+ T cells sorted from blood. The source of these receptors is a woman in her 30s in good health. Each CDR3 is given with its conserved first and last residue. D genes are given only for firm matches. Only part of the rows carry a size: once, few, many, or a class if the clone is expanded.

clone size	V gene	D gene	J gene	CDR3 protein	CDR3 DNA
-	TRBV29-1	-	TRBJ2-5	CSVAGQGKVETQYF	TGCAGCGTTGCCGGGCAGGGGAAAGTAGAGACCCAGTACTTC
-	TRBV18	TRBD2	TRBJ2-3	CASSPIPPSGSTDTQYF	TGTGCCAGCTCACCAATACCGCCTAGCGGGAGCACAGATACGCAGTATTTT
-	TRBV7-9	-	TRBJ2-3	CASSQSLGVVTDTQYF	TGTGCCAGCAGCCAGAGTTTGGGGGTGGTCACAGATACGCAGTATTTT
-	TRBV6-1	-	TRBJ1-5	CASSEALGNSNQPQHF	TGTGCCAGCAGTGAAGCGCTGGGGAATAGCAATCAGCCCCAGCATTTT
-	TRBV15	TRBD1	TRBJ1-5	CATSTEDRGRGQPQHF	TGTGCCACCAGCACGGAGGACAGGGGAAGAGGGCAGCCCCAGCATTTT
-	TRBV6-1	-	TRBJ1-4	CASRGTLGGEKLFF	TGTGCCAGCAGAGGGACCTTAGGAGGTGAAAAACTGTTTTTT
few	TRBV9	TRBD1	TRBJ2-7	CASSIQGHSYEQYF	TGTGCCAGCAGCATACAGGGGCACTCCTACGAGCAGTACTTC
-	TRBV5-1	TRBD1	TRBJ2-2	CASSYRGGPNTGELFF	TGCGCCAGCAGCTACCGAGGGGGCCCGAACACCGGGGAGCTGTTTTTT
few	TRBV4-2	-	TRBJ2-5	CASSQPQASTETQYF	TGTGCCAGCAGCCAACCCCAGGCTAGTACTGAGACCCAGTACTTC
-	TRBV4-1	-	TRBJ1-1	CASSEGTTSEAFF	TGCGCCAGCAGCGAAGGGACTACCTCTGAAGCTTTCTTT
once	TRBV7-3	-	TRBJ2-3	CASSLRMTGSTDTQYF	TGTGCCAGCAGCTTACGAATGACAGGCAGCACAGATACGCAGTATTTT
-	TRBV29-1	-	TRBJ1-1	CSVLPQGAEAFF	TGCAGCGTATTACCCCAGGGAGCTGAAGCTTTCTTT
-	TRBV28	TRBD1	TRBJ1-2	CASRSGTGDGYTF	TGTGCCAGCCGTTCCGGGACAGGGGATGGCTACACCTTC
-	TRBV7-2	-	TRBJ1-3	CASSSDTLSGNTIYF	TGTGCCAGCAGCTCCGACACTTTGTCTGGAAACACCATATATTTT
few	TRBV27	-	TRBJ1-1	CASRVFGGHTEAFF	TGTGCCAGCCGCGTTTTCGGGGGCCACACTGAAGCTTTCTTT
once	TRBV10-1	-	TRBJ2-7	CASSYQRDREQYF	TGCGCCAGCAGTTACCAGCGGGACAGGGAGCAGTACTTC
-	TRBV28	-	TRBJ2-3	CAGQTDTQYF	TGTGCCGGACAAACAGATACGCAGTATTTT